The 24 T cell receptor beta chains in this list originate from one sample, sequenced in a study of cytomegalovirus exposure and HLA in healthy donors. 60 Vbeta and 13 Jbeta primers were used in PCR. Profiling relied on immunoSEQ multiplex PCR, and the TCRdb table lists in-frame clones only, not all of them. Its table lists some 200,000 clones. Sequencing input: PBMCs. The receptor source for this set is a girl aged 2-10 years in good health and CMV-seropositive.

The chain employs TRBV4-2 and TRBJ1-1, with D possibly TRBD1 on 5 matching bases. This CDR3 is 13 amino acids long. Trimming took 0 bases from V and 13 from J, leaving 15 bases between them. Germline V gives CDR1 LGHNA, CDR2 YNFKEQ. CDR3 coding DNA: TGTGCCAGCAGCCAAGATCAAAAGGTAGGACATTTCTTT. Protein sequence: CASSQDQKVGHFF.

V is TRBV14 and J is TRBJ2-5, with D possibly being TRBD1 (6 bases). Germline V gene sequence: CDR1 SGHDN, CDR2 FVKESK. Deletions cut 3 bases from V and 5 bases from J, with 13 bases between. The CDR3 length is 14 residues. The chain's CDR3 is CASSQAQGFETQYF. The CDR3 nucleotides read TGTGCCAGCAGCCAGGCACAGGGATTCGAGACCCAGTACTTC.

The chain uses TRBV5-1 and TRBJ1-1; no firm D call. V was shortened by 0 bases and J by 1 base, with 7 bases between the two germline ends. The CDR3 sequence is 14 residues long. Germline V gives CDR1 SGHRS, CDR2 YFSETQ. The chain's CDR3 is CASSLAGKNTEAFF. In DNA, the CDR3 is TGCGCCAGCAGCTTGGCCGGGAAGAACACTGAAGCTTTCTTT.

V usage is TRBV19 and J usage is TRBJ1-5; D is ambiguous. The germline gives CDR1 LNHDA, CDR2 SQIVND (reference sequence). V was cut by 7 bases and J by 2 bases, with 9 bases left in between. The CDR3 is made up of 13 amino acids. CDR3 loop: CASNYEGNQPQHF. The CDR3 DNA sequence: TGTGCCAGTAATTACGAGGGCAATCAGCCCCAGCATTTT.

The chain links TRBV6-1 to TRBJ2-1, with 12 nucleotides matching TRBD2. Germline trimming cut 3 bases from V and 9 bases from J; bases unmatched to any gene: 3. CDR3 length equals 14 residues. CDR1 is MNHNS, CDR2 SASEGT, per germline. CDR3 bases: TGTGCCAGCAGTGATCTAGCGGGAGGGGGTGAGCAGTTCTTC. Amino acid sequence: CASSDLAGGGEQFF.

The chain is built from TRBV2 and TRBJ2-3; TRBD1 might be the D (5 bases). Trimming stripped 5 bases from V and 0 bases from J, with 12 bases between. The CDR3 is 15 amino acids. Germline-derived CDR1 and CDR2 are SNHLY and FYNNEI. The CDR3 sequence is CASSRQSISTDTQYF. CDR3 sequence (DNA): TGTGCCAGCAGTCGACAGTCGATAAGCACAGATACGCAGTATTTT.

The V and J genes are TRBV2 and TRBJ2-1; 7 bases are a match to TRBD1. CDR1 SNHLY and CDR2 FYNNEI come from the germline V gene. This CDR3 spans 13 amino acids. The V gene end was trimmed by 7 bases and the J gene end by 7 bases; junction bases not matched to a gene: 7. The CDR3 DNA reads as TGTGCCAGCATATACCTGACAGGGAATGAGCAGTTCTTC. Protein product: CASIYLTGNEQFF.

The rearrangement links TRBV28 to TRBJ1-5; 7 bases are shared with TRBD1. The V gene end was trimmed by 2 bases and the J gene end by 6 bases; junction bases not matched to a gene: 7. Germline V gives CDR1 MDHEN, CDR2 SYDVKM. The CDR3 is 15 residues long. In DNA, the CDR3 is TGTGCCAGCAGTTTAGGTACAGGGGTAAGTCAGCCCCAGCATTTT. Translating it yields CASSLGTGVSQPQHF.

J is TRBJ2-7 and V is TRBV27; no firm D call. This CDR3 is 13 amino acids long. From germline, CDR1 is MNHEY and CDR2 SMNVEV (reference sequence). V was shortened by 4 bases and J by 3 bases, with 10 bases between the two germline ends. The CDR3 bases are TGTGCCAGCAGTTCGTTGTCGGGCTACGAGCAGTACTTC. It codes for CASSSLSGYEQYF.

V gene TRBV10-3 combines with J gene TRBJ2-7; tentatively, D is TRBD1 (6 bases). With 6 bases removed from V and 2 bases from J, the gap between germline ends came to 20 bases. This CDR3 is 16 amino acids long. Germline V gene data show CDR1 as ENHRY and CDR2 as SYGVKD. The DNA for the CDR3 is TGTGCCATCAGCGCTAGTACCGGGACAATTACCTACGAGCAGTACTTC. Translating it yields CAISASTGTITYEQYF.

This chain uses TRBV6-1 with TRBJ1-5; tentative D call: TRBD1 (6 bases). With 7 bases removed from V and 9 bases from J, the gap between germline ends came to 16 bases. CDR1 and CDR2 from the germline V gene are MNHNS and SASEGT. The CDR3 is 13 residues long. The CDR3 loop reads CASTRGGAVPQHF. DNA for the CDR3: TGTGCCAGCACCCGAGGGGGTGCTGTGCCCCAGCATTTT.

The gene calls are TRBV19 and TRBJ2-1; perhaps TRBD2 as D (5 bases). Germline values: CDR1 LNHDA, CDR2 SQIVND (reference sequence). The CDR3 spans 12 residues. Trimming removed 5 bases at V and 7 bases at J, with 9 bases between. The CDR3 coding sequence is TGTGCCAGTAGTCCCCCGGGGAATGAGCAGTTCTTC. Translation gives CASSPPGNEQFF.

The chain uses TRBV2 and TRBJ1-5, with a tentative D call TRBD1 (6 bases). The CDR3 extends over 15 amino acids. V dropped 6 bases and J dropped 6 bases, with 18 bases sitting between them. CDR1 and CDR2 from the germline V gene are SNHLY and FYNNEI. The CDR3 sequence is CASSPGGGVGQPQHF. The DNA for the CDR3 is TGTGCCAGCAGCCCCGGAGGGGGGGTCGGTCAGCCCCAGCATTTT.

DNA of the CDR3: TGTGCCAGCAGCTTTCAAGCGGGAGGCCAAGAGACCCAGTACTTC. Amino acid sequence: CASSFQAGGQETQYF. The V call is TRBV7-2, the J call TRBJ2-5; TRBD2 matches at 9 bases. Looked up from germline, CDR1 is SGHTA and CDR2 is FQGNSA. The CDR3 length is 15 residues. Trimming took 3 bases from V and 1 from J; bases not matched to a gene: 3.

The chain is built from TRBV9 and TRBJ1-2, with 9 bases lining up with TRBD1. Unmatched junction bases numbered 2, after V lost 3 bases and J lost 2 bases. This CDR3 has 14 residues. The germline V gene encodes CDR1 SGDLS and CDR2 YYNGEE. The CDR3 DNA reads TGTGCCAGCAGCGGCGGGACAGGGAACTATGGCTACACCTTC. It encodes CASSGGTGNYGYTF.

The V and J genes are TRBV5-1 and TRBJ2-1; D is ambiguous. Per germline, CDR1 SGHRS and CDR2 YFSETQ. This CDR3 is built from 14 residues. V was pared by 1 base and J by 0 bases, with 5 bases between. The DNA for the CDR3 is TGCGCCAGCAGCTTGACGAGCTCCTACAATGAGCAGTTCTTC. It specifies CASSLTSSYNEQFF.

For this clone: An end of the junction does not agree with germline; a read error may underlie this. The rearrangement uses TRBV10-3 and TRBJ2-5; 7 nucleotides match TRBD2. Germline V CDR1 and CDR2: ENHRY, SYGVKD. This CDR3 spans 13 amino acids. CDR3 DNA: TGTGCCACCCGGACTAGTGAAGAAGAGTCCCAGTACTTC. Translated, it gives CATRTSEEESQYF.

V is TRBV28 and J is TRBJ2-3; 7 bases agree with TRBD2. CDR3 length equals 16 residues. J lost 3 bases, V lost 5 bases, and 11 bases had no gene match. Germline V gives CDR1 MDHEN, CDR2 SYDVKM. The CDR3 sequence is CASSTQRAGRTDTQYF. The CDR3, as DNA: TGTGCCAGCAGTACCCAGCGAGCGGGAAGGACAGATACGCAGTATTTT.

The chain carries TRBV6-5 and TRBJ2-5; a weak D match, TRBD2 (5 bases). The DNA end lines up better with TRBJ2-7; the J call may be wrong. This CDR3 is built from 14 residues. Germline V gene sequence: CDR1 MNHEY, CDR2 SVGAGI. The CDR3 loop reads CAATRGPSSYEQYF. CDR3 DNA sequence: TGTGCCGCAACCCGCGGGCCTAGCTCCTACGAGCAGTACTTC.

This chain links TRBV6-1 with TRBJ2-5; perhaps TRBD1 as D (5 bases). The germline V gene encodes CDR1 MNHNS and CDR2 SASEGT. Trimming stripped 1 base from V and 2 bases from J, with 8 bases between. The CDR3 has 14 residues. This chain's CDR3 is CASSEGGLQETQYF. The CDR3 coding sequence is TGTGCCAGCAGTGAAGGGGGCTTACAAGAGACCCAGTACTTC.

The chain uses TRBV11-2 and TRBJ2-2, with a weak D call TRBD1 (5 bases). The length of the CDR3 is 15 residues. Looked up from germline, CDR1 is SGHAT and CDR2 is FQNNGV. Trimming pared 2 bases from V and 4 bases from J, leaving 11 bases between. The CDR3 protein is CASSLLGDGTGELFF. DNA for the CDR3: TGTGCCAGCAGCTTATTAGGGGATGGCACCGGGGAGCTGTTTTTT.

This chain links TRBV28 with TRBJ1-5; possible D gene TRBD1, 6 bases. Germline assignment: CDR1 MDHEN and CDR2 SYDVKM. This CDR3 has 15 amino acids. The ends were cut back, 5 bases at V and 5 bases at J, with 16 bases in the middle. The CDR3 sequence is CASSPRTAIDQPQHF. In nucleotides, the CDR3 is TGTGCCAGCAGTCCCCGGACAGCTATAGATCAGCCCCAGCATTTT. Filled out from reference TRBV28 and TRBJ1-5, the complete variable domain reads DVKVTQSSRYLVKRTGEKVFLECVQDMDHENMFWYRQDPGLGLRLIYFSYDVKMKEKGDIPEGYSVSREKKERFSLILESASTNQTSMYLCASSPRTAIDQPQHFGDGTRLSIL.

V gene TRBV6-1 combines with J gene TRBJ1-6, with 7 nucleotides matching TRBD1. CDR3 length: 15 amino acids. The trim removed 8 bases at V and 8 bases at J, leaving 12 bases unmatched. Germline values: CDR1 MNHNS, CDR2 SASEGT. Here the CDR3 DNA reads TGTGCCAGCCTTTATCGACAGGGTGTCGATTCACCCCTCCACTTT. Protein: CASLYRQGVDSPLHF.

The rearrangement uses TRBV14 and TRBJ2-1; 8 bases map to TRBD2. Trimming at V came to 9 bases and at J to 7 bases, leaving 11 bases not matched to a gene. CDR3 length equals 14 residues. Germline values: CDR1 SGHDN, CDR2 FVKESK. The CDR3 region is CASRLSGSRNEQFF. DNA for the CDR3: TGTGCCAGTAGACTCAGCGGGAGTAGGAATGAGCAGTTCTTC. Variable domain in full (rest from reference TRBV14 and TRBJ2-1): EAGVTQFPSHSVIEKGQTVTLRCDPISGHDNLYWYRRVMGKEIKFLLHFVKESKQDESGMPNNRFLAERTGGTYSTLKVQPAELEDSGVYFCASRLSGSRNEQFFGPGTRLTVL.